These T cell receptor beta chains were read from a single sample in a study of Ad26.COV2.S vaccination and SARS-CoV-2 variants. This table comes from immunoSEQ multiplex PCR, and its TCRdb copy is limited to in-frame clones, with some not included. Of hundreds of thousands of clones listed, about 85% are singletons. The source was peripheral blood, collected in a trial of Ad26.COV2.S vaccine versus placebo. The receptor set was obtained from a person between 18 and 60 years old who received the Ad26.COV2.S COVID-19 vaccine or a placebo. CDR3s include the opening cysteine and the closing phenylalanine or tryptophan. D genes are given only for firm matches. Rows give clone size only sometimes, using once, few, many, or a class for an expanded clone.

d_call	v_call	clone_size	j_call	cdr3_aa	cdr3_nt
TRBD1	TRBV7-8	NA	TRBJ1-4	CASSPTGKTEKLFF	TGTGCCAGCAGCCCGACAGGGAAAACTGAAAAACTGTTTTTT
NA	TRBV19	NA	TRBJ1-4	CASSEGTTNEKLFF	TGTGCCAGTAGTGAGGGAACTACTAATGAAAAACTGTTTTTT
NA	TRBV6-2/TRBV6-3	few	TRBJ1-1	CASSYNIRAGNTEAFF	TGTGCCAGCAGTTACAATATTCGGGCGGGAAACACTGAAGCTTTCTTT
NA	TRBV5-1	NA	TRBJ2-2	CASSLTILGNTGELFF	TGCGCCAGCAGCTTGACTATTCTTGGGAACACCGGGGAGCTGTTTTTT
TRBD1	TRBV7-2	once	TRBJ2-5	CASSLGTGWETQYF	TGTGCCAGCAGCTTAGGGACAGGATGGGAGACCCAGTACTTC
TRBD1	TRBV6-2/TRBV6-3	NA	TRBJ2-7	CASSDRGPREQYF	TGTGCCAGCAGCGACAGGGGCCCGCGGGAGCAGTACTTC
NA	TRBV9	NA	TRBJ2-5	CASSARNQYQETQYF	TGTGCCAGCAGCGCCCGGAACCAGTACCAAGAGACCCAGTACTTC
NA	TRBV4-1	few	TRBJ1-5	CASSQDFPTVKGPQHF	TGCGCCAGCAGCCAAGATTTTCCGACAGTTAAGGGGCCCCAGCATTTT
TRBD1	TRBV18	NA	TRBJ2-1	CASSPDRGQIEQFF	TGTGCCAGCTCACCTGACAGGGGGCAAATTGAGCAGTTCTTC
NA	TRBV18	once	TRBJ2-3	CASSNPVNTDTQYF	TGTGCCAGCTCAAACCCTGTGAACACAGATACGCAGTATTTT
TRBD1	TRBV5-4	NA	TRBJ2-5	CASSLAATGQETQYF	TGTGCCAGCAGCTTGGCCGCGACAGGGCAAGAGACCCAGTACTTC
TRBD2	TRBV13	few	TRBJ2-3	CASRRTSGRRGTDTQYF	TGTGCCAGCCGCCGTACTAGCGGGAGACGGGGCACAGATACGCAGTATTTT
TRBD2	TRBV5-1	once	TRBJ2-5	CASSLGEGQETQYF	TGCGCCAGCAGCTTGGGGGAGGGGCAAGAGACCCAGTACTTC
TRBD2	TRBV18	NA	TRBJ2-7	CASSPLAGVGYEQYF	TGTGCCAGCTCACCACTAGCGGGAGTCGGTTACGAGCAGTACTTC
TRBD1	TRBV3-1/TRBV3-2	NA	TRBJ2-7	CASSRMGQGSPYEQYF	TGTGCCAGCAGCCGTATGGGACAGGGATCCCCCTACGAGCAGTACTTC
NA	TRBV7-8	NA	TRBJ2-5	CEGTLETQYF	TGTGAAGGGACCCTGGAGACCCAGTACTTC
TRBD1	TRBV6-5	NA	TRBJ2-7	CASLPRGPYEQYF	TGTGCCAGCCTGCCCAGGGGGCCCTACGAGCAGTACTTC
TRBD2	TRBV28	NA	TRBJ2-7	CASSPPVGTSGRYEQYF	TGTGCCAGCAGTCCGCCGGTCGGGACTAGCGGGAGATACGAGCAGTACTTC
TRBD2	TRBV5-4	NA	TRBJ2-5	CASSLLGLAEVAETQYF	TGTGCCAGCAGCTTACTGGGACTAGCGGAAGTGGCGGAGACCCAGTACTTC
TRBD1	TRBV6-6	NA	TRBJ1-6	CASSSTGTANSPLHF	TGTGCCAGCAGTTCCACCGGGACAGCAAATTCACCCCTCCACTTT
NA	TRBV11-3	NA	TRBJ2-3	CASSLDSRGPDTQYF	TGTGCCAGCAGCTTAGATAGCAGGGGCCCAGATACGCAGTATTTT
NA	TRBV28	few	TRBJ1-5	CASSTKQGLLTQPQHF	TGTGCCAGCAGTACGAAACAGGGTTTGCTAACTCAGCCCCAGCATTTT
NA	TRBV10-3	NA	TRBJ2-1	CAISELQGATYNEQFF	TGTGCCATCAGTGAATTACAGGGCGCCACCTACAATGAGCAGTTCTTC